The clone carrying this T cell receptor beta chain was seen only a few times. This sample is drawn from a study of T-cell memory formation after mild COVID-19. TCRdb reprocessed the 5' RACE reads with MiXCR, giving one entry per CDR3 protein. The profile shows around 200,000 distinct CDR3 sequences, roughly a tenth of them singletons. Germline loops: CDR1 MNHEY, CDR2 SMNVEV (reference sequence). The CDR3 has 15 amino acids. V lost 3 bases to trimming and J lost 2 bases, with 12 bases between them. Material for sequencing was PBMCs or a T cell subset sorted from them (not recorded which). J is TRBJ2-3 and V is TRBV27, with D perhaps matching TRBD1 (6 bases). The sequence derives from a man younger than 35 who had mild COVID-19 (a few samples of this study predate the infection). Cell type and time point are not known. The CDR3 loop is CASSFPGHITDTQYF. The CDR3 nucleotides read TGTGCCAGCAGTTTTCCGGGACATATCACAGATACGCAGTATTTT.